A selection of T cell receptor beta chains follows, all from one sample in a study of T cells after yellow fever vaccination. Using its own MiXCR run on the 5' RACE reads, TCRdb lists one record per CDR3 protein. Among about 340,000 distinct CDR3 sequences listed, about 9.5% were seen once. The material sequenced was PBMCs, taken on the day of the first yellow fever vaccination. These receptors all come from a man aged 18 to 29 who received the YFV17D yellow fever vaccine. The CDR3 runs from the conserved cysteine through the conserved F or W. A D gene is named only where the DNA matches it firmly. A clone size is listed for some rows: how often the clone was seen (once, few, many), or a class if it is expanded.

TRBV3-1	few	TRBJ1-6	14	-	TGTGCCAGCAGCCAAAACAGTGAAAATTCACCCCTCCACTTT	CASSQNSENSPLHF
TRBV7-6	few	TRBJ2-5	13	-	TGTGCCAGCAGCTTAGGCTACAAAGAGACCCAGTACTTC	CASSLGYKETQYF
TRBV6-1	few	TRBJ1-6	16	-	TGTGCCAGCAGTGACGGGACGGGGAAGGTGGCGTTCACCCTCCACTTT	CASSDGTGKVAFTLHF
TRBV9	few	TRBJ1-1	14	-	TGTGCCAGCAGTTTATTAGAGACGGACCCTGAAGCTTTCTTT	CASSLLETDPEAFF
TRBV20-1	few	TRBJ2-1	15	-	TGCAGTGCTAGAGATCGGATTGGGGGCTACAATGAGCAGTTCTTC	CSARDRIGGYNEQFF
TRBV27	few	TRBJ1-1	15	-	TGTGCCAGCAGTTTATCGGGGGGAATGAACACTGAAGCTTTCTTT	CASSLSGGMNTEAFF
TRBV20-1	-	TRBJ1-2	13	-	TGCAGTGCTAGAGATCAGGGCTCTTGGGGCTACACCTTC	CSARDQGSWGYTF
TRBV18	-	TRBJ2-2	16	TRBD1	TGTGCCAGCTCACCCCTCGCGGGACAGGGCACCGGGGAGCTGTTTTTT	CASSPLAGQGTGELFF
TRBV27	many	TRBJ2-2	13	-	TGTGCCAGCAGTTGGACTAACACCGGGGAGCTGTTTTTT	CASSWTNTGELFF
TRBV5-4	-	TRBJ2-1	16	TRBD1	TGTGCCGCCACAACAGCCTCAGGGGGACGGTACAATGAGCAGTTCTTC	CAATTASGGRYNEQFF
TRBV7-2	many	TRBJ2-1	14	-	TGTGCCAGCAGCTCTCAGGAGGGGAGGTCGGCGCAGTTCTTC	CASSSQEGRSAQFF
TRBV3-1	many	TRBJ1-4	13	TRBD1	TGTGCCAGCAGCCACAGGGACAGTGAAAAACTGTTTTTT	CASSHRDSEKLFF
TRBV7-2	few	TRBJ2-1	13	TRBD2	TGTGCCAGCACCCGGGGGGTAAGCAATGAGCAGTTCTTC	CASTRGVSNEQFF
TRBV6-2/TRBV6-3	few	TRBJ2-1	12	-	TGTGCCAGCAGCGAAGTAGGGTCCCTGGGGTTCTTC	CASSEVGSLGFF
TRBV29-1	-	TRBJ2-1	15	TRBD2	TGCAGCGTGACCCCAGTGAGCGGGAGGTACAATGAGCAGTTCTTC	CSVTPVSGRYNEQFF
TRBV12-3/TRBV12-4	-	TRBJ2-3	18	TRBD2	TGTGCCAGCAGTTACAACCTCGCGACTAGCGGGGGGGGAGATACGCAGTATTTT	CASSYNLATSGGGDTQYF
TRBV11-2	many	TRBJ2-1	15	-	TGTGCCAGCCTCAATCCTGGCAGGGGAGGCAATGAGCAGTTCTTC	CASLNPGRGGNEQFF
TRBV15	few	TRBJ2-7	14	-	TGTGCCACCAGCAGAGATCTCGGCAGGTACGAGCAGTACTTC	CATSRDLGRYEQYF
TRBV5-1	-	TRBJ2-7	15	TRBD2	TGCGCCAGCAGCATTGCCGGGACTAGCGGCCCCTCGCAGTACTTC	CASSIAGTSGPSQYF
TRBV11-3	-	TRBJ2-1	12	-	TGTGCCAGCAGCCACACCCACAATGAGCAGTTCTTC	CASSHTHNEQFF
TRBV12-3/TRBV12-4	many	TRBJ2-7	13	-	TGTGCCAGCAGTCCCAGAGGACGATACGAGCAGTACTTC	CASSPRGRYEQYF
TRBV3-1	-	TRBJ2-2	16	-	TGTGCCAGCAGCCAAGATGTGACCGGGGTAACCGGGGAGCTGTTTTTT	CASSQDVTGVTGELFF